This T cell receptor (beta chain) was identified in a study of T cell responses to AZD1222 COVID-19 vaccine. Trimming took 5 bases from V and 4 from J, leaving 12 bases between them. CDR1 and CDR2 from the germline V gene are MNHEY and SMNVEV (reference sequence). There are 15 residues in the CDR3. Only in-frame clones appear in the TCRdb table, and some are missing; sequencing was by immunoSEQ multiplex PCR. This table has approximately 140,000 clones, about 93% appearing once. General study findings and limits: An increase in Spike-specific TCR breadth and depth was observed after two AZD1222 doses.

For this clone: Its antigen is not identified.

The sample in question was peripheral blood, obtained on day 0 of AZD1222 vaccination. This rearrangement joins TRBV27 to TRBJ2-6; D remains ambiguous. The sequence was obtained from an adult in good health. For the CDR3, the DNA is TGTGCCAGCAGTGTACACGGACCAGGGGCCAACGTCCTGACTTTC. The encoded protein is CASSVHGPGANVLTF.